What follows are 10 T cell receptor beta chains derived from one specimen sequenced in a study of blood T cell repertoires in COVID-19. Some clones are missing from TCRdb's copy, which holds only in-frame ones; the method was immunoSEQ multiplex PCR. Of over 70,000 clones listed, around nine tenths were seen once; the top ten hold around 10%. What was sequenced was peripheral blood. Every receptor here comes from an elderly man with acute or convalescent COVID-19.

The CDR3 region is CASSHSSNKLFF. The CDR3 bases are TGTGCCAGCAGCCATTCCAGTAACAAACTGTTTTTT. This chain connects TRBV3-1 (or the pseudogene TRBV3-2) to TRBJ1-4; D is ambiguous. Trimming shortened V by 3 bases and J by 11 bases, and 10 bases separated the two germline ends. There are 12 residues in the CDR3. From germline, CDR1 is LGHDT and CDR2 YNNKEL (reference sequence).

This chain links TRBV2 with TRBJ2-5; 10 bases map to TRBD2. The CDR3 spans 16 residues. V gave up 4 bases and J gave up 1 base; unmatched junction bases: 6. Germline assignment: CDR1 SNHLY and CDR2 FYNNEI. CDR3 DNA: TGTGCCAGCAGTGGGAGACTAGCGGGTGTCCAAGAGACCCAGTACTTC. This encodes CASSGRLAGVQETQYF.

The CDR3 sequence is CASRRDRESSPLHF. The CDR3 nucleotides read TGTGCCAGTAGACGGGACAGGGAGTCTTCACCCCTCCACTTT. The chain is built from TRBV19 and TRBJ1-6, with TRBD1 identical over 9 bases. The CDR3 is made up of 14 amino acids. CDR1 is LNHDA and CDR2 is SQIVND in the germline V gene (reference sequence). The ends lost 6 bases at V and 9 bases at J; junction bases unmatched: 6.

This chain uses TRBV29-1 with TRBJ2-7; 13 positions agree with TRBD2. In germline, CDR1 is SQVTM, CDR2 ANQGSEA. The CDR3 is 16 residues long. V lost 6 bases and J lost 2; bases outside the gene matches: 10. The CDR3 bases are TGCAGCGTCGTGGGACTAGCGGGATGGGGGGCCTACGAGCAGTACTTC. It specifies CSVVGLAGWGAYEQYF.

This chain connects TRBV12-5 to TRBJ2-7; tentatively, D is TRBD1 (7 bases). V was cut by 0 bases and J by 4 bases, with 19 bases left in between. This CDR3 has 17 residues. CDR1 is LGHNT and CDR2 is FRNRAP in the germline V gene. DNA of the CDR3: TGTGCTAGTGGTTTGGTACAAGGGGGGACAGCTGGATACGAGCAGTACTTC. Protein sequence: CASGLVQGGTAGYEQYF.

The chain carries TRBV20-1 and TRBJ1-2; 7 bases fit TRBD1. CDR1 and CDR2 from the germline V gene are DFQATT and SNEGSKA (reference sequence). The CDR3 runs to 11 residues. After removal of 6 bases from V and 3 bases from J, the junction contained 1 base not matched to a gene. CDR3 nucleotide sequence: TGCAGTGCCGGGACAGACTATGGCTACACCTTC. Protein: CSAGTDYGYTF.

The rearrangement links TRBV7-2 to TRBJ1-4, with TRBD1 matching over 11 bases. The CDR3 is made up of 16 amino acids. The ends lost 4 bases at V and 8 bases at J; junction bases unmatched: 9. Germline lookup yields CDR1 SGHTA and CDR2 FQGNSA. The CDR3 bases are TGTGCCAGCAGCTCGGACAGGGGGCCAGATCGGGAAAAACTGTTTTTT. Residues: CASSSDRGPDREKLFF.

The rearrangement joins TRBV9 to TRBJ2-3, with TRBD1 matching 7 bases. The CDR3 runs to 16 residues. The ends lost 1 base at V and 7 bases at J; junction bases unmatched: 12. Germline lookup yields CDR1 SGDLS and CDR2 YYNGEE. CDR3 nucleotides: TGTGCCAGCAGCGTAACAGGGGCCGGAGAGGTGAATACGCAGTATTTT. Translation gives CASSVTGAGEVNTQYF.

This clone has only one observation. This chain joins TRBV2 and TRBJ1-1; 8 bases line up with TRBD1. Germline V gene sequence: CDR1 SNHLY, CDR2 FYNNEI. This CDR3 is built from 13 residues. V dropped 8 bases and J dropped 3; count of bases not matched to a gene: 5. As DNA, the CDR3 is TGTGCCAGCGGAATGGACAGGGACACTGAAGCTTTCTTT. Translated, it gives CASGMDRDTEAFF.

The genes are TRBV2 and TRBJ1-4, with D unclear. The V and J ends lost 8 bases and 0 bases respectively, with 16 bases between them. The CDR3 sequence is 16 residues long. CDR1 is SNHLY and CDR2 is FYNNEI in the germline V gene. CDR3 sequence reads: CASQLRRASTNEKLFF. Written as DNA, the CDR3 is TGTGCCAGCCAACTCAGGAGGGCCTCAACTAATGAAAAACTGTTTTTT.